This TCR beta chain was captured by sequencing in a study of regulatory T cells in long-lasting Graves disease. Time point specified: persistent/refractory GD, antithyroid drugs over 5 years with positive TRAb. TCR sequences were obtained from RNA taken from PBMCs. CDR3-region Arm-PCR and iRepertoire HTBI primers produced the TCR beta libraries. Each CDR3 protein is one row after TCRdb ran MiXCR on the multiplex PCR reads. This table holds hundreds of thousands of distinct CDR3 sequences, roughly 22% found once. V shed 3 bases and J 6 bases; nucleotides not matched to a gene: 7. Germline CDR1 is SGHTA and CDR2 is FQGNSA. The CDR3 totals 14 residues.

Sequenced material: peripheral blood mononuclear cells (PBMCs), taken when the disease was refractory, from a patient treated with antithyroid drugs. The receptor comes from a female donor with Graves disease. The V and J genes are TRBV7-2 and TRBJ2-7; 8 bases fit TRBD2. The CDR3 DNA follows: TGTGCCAGCAGCTTCGACGGACTAGCCCCCGAGCAGTACTTC. It codes for CASSFDGLAPEQYF.